Presented here are 19 T cell receptor beta chains from one specimen sequenced in a study of cytomegalovirus exposure and HLA in healthy donors. The data were produced by immunoSEQ multiplex PCR, yet TCRdb's version contains in-frame clones alone and is incomplete. The sample lists 130,000 or so clones, over 75% occurring once. Input material: PBMCs. These TCRs come from a young woman in good health and CMV-seronegative.

The chain is built from TRBV5-1 and TRBJ1-2, with a tentative D call TRBD1 (5 bases). V was pared by 3 bases and J by 7 bases, with 16 bases between. Germline-derived CDR1 and CDR2 are SGHRS and YFSETQ. CDR3 size: 14 residues. This CDR3 reads CASSSEGREGGYTF. The CDR3 DNA reads as TGCGCCAGCAGCTCGGAGGGGAGGGAAGGTGGCTACACCTTC.

V is TRBV19 and J is TRBJ1-6; TRBD1 aligns across 8 bases. V lost 5 bases and J lost 3; bases outside the gene matches: 3. The CDR3 loop spans 15 amino acids. The V gene's germline CDR1 is LNHDA and CDR2 SQIVND (reference sequence). The CDR3 here is CASSVTGVYNSPLHF. As DNA, the CDR3 is TGTGCCAGTAGTGTGACAGGGGTCTATAATTCACCCCTCCACTTT.

The CDR3 bases are TGTGCCAGCTCATCACTAGGCGAAGGTTCCAGGAGGGGTTCCTACAATGAGCAGTTCTTC. As protein: CASSSLGEGSRRGSYNEQFF. This sequence joins TRBV18 and TRBJ2-1; a possible D gene is TRBD2 (6 bases). The V gene lost 5 bases and the J gene lost 1 base, with 27 bases spanning the gap. The germline V gene has CDR1 KGHSH and CDR2 LQKENI. The CDR3 length is 20 residues.

The rearrangement joins TRBV6-5 to TRBJ1-2; 8 bases match TRBD1. Germline V gene data show CDR1 as MNHEY and CDR2 as SVGAGI. CDR3 size: 15 residues. V was clipped by 6 bases and J by 0 bases; unmatched bases: 6. CDR3 sequence (DNA): TGTGCCAGCAGCCCCCGGACAGGGTCTAACTATGGCTACACCTTC. Protein: CASSPRTGSNYGYTF.

The chain combines TRBV7-9 with TRBJ2-1; 10 nucleotides line up with TRBD1. The germline CDR1 and CDR2 sequences are SEHNR and FQNEAQ (reference sequence). The CDR3 contains 15 residues. Germline trimming cut 4 bases from V and 12 bases from J; bases unmatched to any gene: 12. CDR3 nucleotide sequence: TGTGCCAGCAGCTATCAATGGACAGGGGGGGAACGGCAGTTCTTC. Translating gives CASSYQWTGGERQFF. The variable domain in full, completed from reference TRBV7-9 and TRBJ2-1, reads DTGVSQNPRHKITKRGQNVTFRCDPISEHNRLYWYRQTLGQGPEFLTYFQNEAQLEKSRLLSDRFSAERPKGSFSTLEIQRTEQGDSAMYLCASSYQWTGGERQFFGPGTRLTVL.

This chain links TRBV18 with TRBJ1-1; tentative D call: TRBD1 (6 bases). The V gene's germline CDR1 is KGHSH and CDR2 LQKENI. The CDR3 is 12 residues long. V lost 2 bases and J 6 bases, leaving 7 bases between the germline ends. Here the CDR3 reads CASSPAGAEAFF. DNA of the CDR3: TGTGCCAGCTCACCAGCAGGGGCTGAAGCTTTCTTT.

The V call is TRBV11-2, the J call TRBJ2-3, with a tentative D call TRBD2 (6 bases). This CDR3 region has 15 residues. With 1 base removed from V and 3 bases from J, the gap between germline ends came to 11 bases. Germline CDR1 SGHAT, CDR2 FQNNGV. Written as DNA, the CDR3 is TGTGCCAGCAGCTTAGCCGCGGGAAGGACAGATACGCAGTATTTT. Protein sequence: CASSLAAGRTDTQYF.

This clone turned up a few times. The chain has TRBV11-2 and TRBJ2-2; TRBD2 matches at 12 bases. The CDR3 covers 15 residues. With V trimmed by 4 bases and J by 4 bases, 1 base remained unmatched. Germline V gives CDR1 SGHAT, CDR2 FQNNGV. CDR3 nucleotides: TGTGCCAGCAGCTCTAGCGGGGGGGCCACCGGGGAGCTGTTTTTT. Its translation: CASSSSGGATGELFF.

Concerning this clone itself: The sample carries other DNA sequences with the same CDR3. The rearrangement joins TRBV27 to TRBJ2-3, with D possibly matching TRBD1 (5 bases). This CDR3 region has 15 residues. CDR1 is MNHEY, CDR2 SMNVEV, per germline (reference sequence). V lost 3 bases, J lost 2 bases, and 12 bases lay in between. The CDR3 is CASSFQGPDTDTQYF. The CDR3 DNA sequence: TGTGCCAGCAGTTTTCAGGGCCCGGACACAGATACGCAGTATTTT.

The chain links TRBV27 to TRBJ1-6, with D hard to call. CDR3 length: 19 amino acids. Trimming shortened V by 6 bases and J by 1 base, and 22 bases separated the two germline ends. Per the germline V gene, CDR1 is MNHEY and CDR2 is SMNVEV (reference sequence). The CDR3 loop reads CASRTTGPGSRSYNSPLHF. The CDR3 DNA follows: TGTGCCAGCAGGACGACTGGCCCCGGATCGAGGTCCTATAATTCACCCCTCCACTTT.

The chain is built from TRBV5-1 and TRBJ2-1, with TRBD1 matching 9 bases. This CDR3 has 17 residues. With V trimmed by 0 bases and J by 5 bases, 9 bases remained unmatched. CDR1 SGHRS and CDR2 YFSETQ come from the germline V gene. In DNA, the CDR3 is TGCGCCAGCAGCTTGGGCGCGGGACAGGGCAAAGACAATGAGCAGTTCTTC. It encodes CASSLGAGQGKDNEQFF.

This chain links TRBV27 with TRBJ1-5; a possible D gene is TRBD1 (5 bases). This CDR3 has 16 amino acids. The V gene's germline CDR1 is MNHEY and CDR2 SMNVEV (reference sequence). The ends were cut back, 4 bases at V and 5 bases at J, with 18 bases in the middle. The CDR3: CASSSNLWGRDQPQHF. The CDR3 nucleotides are TGTGCCAGCAGTTCCAACTTGTGGGGGAGGGATCAGCCCCAGCATTTT.

The chain carries TRBV9 and TRBJ2-7; 11 positions agree with TRBD1. Trimming took 4 bases from V and 3 from J; bases not matched to a gene: 6. Germline-derived CDR1 and CDR2 are SGDLS and YYNGEE. The CDR3 is 15 residues long. For the CDR3, the DNA is TGTGCCAGCAGCCCTCGGACAGGGGGCAACTACGAGCAGTACTTC. This translates into CASSPRTGGNYEQYF.

The chain employs TRBV7-6 and TRBJ1-2, with TRBD1 matching 10 bases. V was clipped by 5 bases and J by 9 bases; unmatched bases: 6. CDR1 is SGHVS, CDR2 FNYEAQ, per germline. The CDR3 is made up of 13 amino acids. The CDR3 reads CASSETGGDRYTF. CDR3 DNA sequence: TGTGCCAGCAGCGAGACAGGGGGCGATCGCTACACCTTC.

The chain links TRBV30 to TRBJ1-6; 7 nucleotides align to TRBD1. The CDR3 runs to 16 residues. CDR1 is GTSNPN, CDR2 SVGIG, per germline (reference sequence). The CDR3 is CAVRQGEGSYNSPLHF. The DNA of the CDR3 is TGTGCTGTGAGACAGGGAGAGGGTTCCTATAATTCACCCCTCCACTTT.

The V gene is TRBV5-1, the J gene TRBJ1-3; 7 nucleotides line up with TRBD1. Germline CDR1 reads SGHRS; CDR2 reads YFSETQ. The CDR3 runs to 17 residues. V trimming: 7 bases; J trimming: 0 bases; junction bases outside the gene matches: 13. The CDR3 sequence is CASSQGGRLGSGNTIYF. CDR3 DNA sequence: TGCGCCAGCTCTCAGGGGGGCCGTCTAGGCTCTGGAAACACCATATATTTT.

This chain links TRBV2 with TRBJ1-2; 11 bases are a match to TRBD1. Per germline, CDR1 SNHLY and CDR2 FYNNEI. Losses at the gene ends were 7 bases for V and 7 bases for J; bases not matched to a gene: 8. CDR3 length equals 14 residues. The CDR3 protein is CASNLDRGRGGYTF. The DNA of the CDR3 is TGTGCCAGCAACCTGGACAGGGGGCGCGGTGGCTACACCTTC.

The chain recombines TRBV2 with TRBJ1-5; no clear D gene. Germline V lookup: CDR1 SNHLY, CDR2 FYNNEI. V lost 3 bases and J lost 0, with 9 bases in between. CDR3 size: 15 residues. The CDR3 DNA sequence: TGTGCCAGCAGTGAGCGGGGATATAGCAATCAGCCCCAGCATTTT. Translation: CASSERGYSNQPQHF.

This clone was observed a few times. This sequence joins TRBV15 and TRBJ1-3, with TRBD1 matching 8 bases. The ends lost 4 bases at V and 4 bases at J; junction bases unmatched: 6. CDR1 LNHNV and CDR2 YYDKDF come from the germline V gene (reference sequence). The CDR3 contains 15 residues. The CDR3 bases are TGTGCCACCAGCAATGACAGGGGAAAGGGAAACACCATATATTTT. Its protein product is CATSNDRGKGNTIYF.